One sample yielded the 9 T cell receptor beta chains listed below, sequenced in a study of T cell changes during pregnancy in multiple sclerosis. Repertoires were generated with immunoSEQ multiplex PCR, while TCRdb's copy carries only in-frame clones and drops some. The table records approximately 85,000 clones, roughly nine tenths of them present only once. This specimen consisted of peripheral blood, obtained in the first trimester of pregnancy. These TCRs come from a female donor with multiple sclerosis, enrolled in a pregnancy study.

The chain recombines TRBV28 with TRBJ1-2; possible D gene TRBD1, 6 bases. Trimming stripped 5 bases from V and 6 bases from J, with 13 bases between. The germline V gene has CDR1 MDHEN and CDR2 SYDVKM. This CDR3 comprises 13 residues. As DNA, the CDR3 is TGTGCCAGCAGTCCCGGGGACACCCATGGCTACACCTTC. This codes for CASSPGDTHGYTF.

V is TRBV6-1 and J is TRBJ1-1; 7 bases are a match to TRBD1. V gave up 6 bases and J gave up 5 bases; unmatched junction bases: 9. Germline CDR1 MNHNS, CDR2 SASEGT. The CDR3 spans 14 residues. This CDR3 reads CASSDTGALTEAFF. The DNA of the CDR3 is TGTGCCAGCAGCGATACAGGGGCCTTGACTGAAGCTTTCTTT.

The chain has TRBV28 and TRBJ2-1; TRBD1 matches 9 bases. Germline V gene data show CDR1 as MDHEN and CDR2 as SYDVKM. The CDR3 extends over 16 amino acids. The trim removed 5 bases at V and 7 bases at J, leaving 12 bases unmatched. The CDR3 bases are TGTGCCAGCAGTCTTTTAGTCGGGACAGGGAAGAATGAGCAGTTCTTC. Protein sequence: CASSLLVGTGKNEQFF.

V gene TRBV7-9 combines with J gene TRBJ2-7; D gene unclear. The CDR3 covers 15 residues. V gave up 5 bases and J gave up 1 base, with 15 bases separating them. Per the germline V gene, CDR1 is SEHNR and CDR2 is FQNEAQ (reference sequence). CDR3: CASSPTQVFSYEQYF. DNA for the CDR3: TGTGCCAGCAGCCCCACTCAAGTGTTTTCCTACGAGCAGTACTTC.

The rearrangement uses TRBV28 and TRBJ1-2; possibly TRBD1 for D (6 bases). CDR3 size: 15 residues. The germline V gene encodes CDR1 MDHEN and CDR2 SYDVKM. With 2 bases removed from V and 4 bases from J, the gap between germline ends came to 14 bases. This CDR3 is CASSLGQGSSYGYTF. The CDR3 nucleotides are TGTGCCAGCAGTTTAGGTCAGGGGTCAAGCTATGGCTACACCTTC.

The rearrangement joins TRBV27 to TRBJ2-5; TRBD2 might be the D (6 bases). With 6 bases removed from V and 5 bases from J, the gap between germline ends came to 16 bases. The CDR3 has 14 amino acids. Germline CDR1 and CDR2: MNHEY and SMNVEV (reference sequence). CDR3 sequence reads: CASRGLSIQETQYF. As DNA, the CDR3 is TGTGCCAGCAGGGGACTCTCAATCCAGGAGACCCAGTACTTC.

The CDR3 bases are TGTGCCAGAAAAGGTAGCGGGGACTCCTACGAGCAGTACTTC. Translated, it gives CARKGSGDSYEQYF. The chain recombines TRBV5-3 with TRBJ2-7, with TRBD2 matching 8 bases. TRBV5-3 belongs to the ORF category, with a function that is uncertain. CDR3 size: 14 residues. The junction had 5 bases not matched to a gene; V was cut back by 6 bases and J by 0 bases.

The chain combines TRBV7-2 with TRBJ2-2; TRBD1 matches 8 bases. V lost 4 bases to trimming and J lost 6 bases; unmatched junction nucleotides: 13. The CDR3 is 17 residues long. Germline CDR1 and CDR2: SGHTA and FQGNSA. CDR3: CASSSTWRQGAPGELFF. The CDR3, as DNA: TGTGCCAGCAGCTCGACGTGGAGGCAGGGGGCCCCCGGGGAGCTGTTTTTT.

The chain joins TRBV28 to TRBJ1-2, with TRBD1 identical over 7 bases. Trimming at V came to 7 bases and at J to 10 bases, leaving 12 bases not matched to a gene. The CDR3 totals 13 residues. Germline CDR1 and CDR2: MDHEN and SYDVKM. The CDR3 nucleotides read TGTGCCAGCAAACTTCTTCGACAGGGTACCTACACCTTC. This sequence encodes CASKLLRQGTYTF.